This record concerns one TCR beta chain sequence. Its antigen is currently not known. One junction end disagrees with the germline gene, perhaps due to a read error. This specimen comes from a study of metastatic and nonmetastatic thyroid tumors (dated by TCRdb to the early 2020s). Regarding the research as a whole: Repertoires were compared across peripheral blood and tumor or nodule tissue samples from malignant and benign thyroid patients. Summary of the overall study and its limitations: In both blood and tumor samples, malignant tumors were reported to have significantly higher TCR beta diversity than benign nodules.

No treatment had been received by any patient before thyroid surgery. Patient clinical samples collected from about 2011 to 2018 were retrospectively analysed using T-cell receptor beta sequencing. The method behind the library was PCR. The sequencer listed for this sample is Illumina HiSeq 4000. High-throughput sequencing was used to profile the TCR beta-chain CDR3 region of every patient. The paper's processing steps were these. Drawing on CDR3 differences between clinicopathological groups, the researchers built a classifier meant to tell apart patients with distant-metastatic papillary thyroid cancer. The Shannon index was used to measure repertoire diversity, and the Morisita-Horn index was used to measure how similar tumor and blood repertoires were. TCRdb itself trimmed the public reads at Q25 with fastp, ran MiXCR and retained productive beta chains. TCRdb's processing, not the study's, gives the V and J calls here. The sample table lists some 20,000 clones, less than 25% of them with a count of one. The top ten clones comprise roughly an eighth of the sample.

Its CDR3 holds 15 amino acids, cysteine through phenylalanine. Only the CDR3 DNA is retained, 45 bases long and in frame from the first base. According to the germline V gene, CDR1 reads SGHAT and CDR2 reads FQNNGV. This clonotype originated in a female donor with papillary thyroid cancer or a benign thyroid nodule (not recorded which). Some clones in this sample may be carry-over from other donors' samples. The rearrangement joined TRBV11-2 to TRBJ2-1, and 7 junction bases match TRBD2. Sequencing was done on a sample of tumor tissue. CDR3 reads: CASSSTGGSYNEHFF. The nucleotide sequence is TGTGCCAGCAGCTCAACGGGAGGTTCCTACAATGAGCACTTCTTC.